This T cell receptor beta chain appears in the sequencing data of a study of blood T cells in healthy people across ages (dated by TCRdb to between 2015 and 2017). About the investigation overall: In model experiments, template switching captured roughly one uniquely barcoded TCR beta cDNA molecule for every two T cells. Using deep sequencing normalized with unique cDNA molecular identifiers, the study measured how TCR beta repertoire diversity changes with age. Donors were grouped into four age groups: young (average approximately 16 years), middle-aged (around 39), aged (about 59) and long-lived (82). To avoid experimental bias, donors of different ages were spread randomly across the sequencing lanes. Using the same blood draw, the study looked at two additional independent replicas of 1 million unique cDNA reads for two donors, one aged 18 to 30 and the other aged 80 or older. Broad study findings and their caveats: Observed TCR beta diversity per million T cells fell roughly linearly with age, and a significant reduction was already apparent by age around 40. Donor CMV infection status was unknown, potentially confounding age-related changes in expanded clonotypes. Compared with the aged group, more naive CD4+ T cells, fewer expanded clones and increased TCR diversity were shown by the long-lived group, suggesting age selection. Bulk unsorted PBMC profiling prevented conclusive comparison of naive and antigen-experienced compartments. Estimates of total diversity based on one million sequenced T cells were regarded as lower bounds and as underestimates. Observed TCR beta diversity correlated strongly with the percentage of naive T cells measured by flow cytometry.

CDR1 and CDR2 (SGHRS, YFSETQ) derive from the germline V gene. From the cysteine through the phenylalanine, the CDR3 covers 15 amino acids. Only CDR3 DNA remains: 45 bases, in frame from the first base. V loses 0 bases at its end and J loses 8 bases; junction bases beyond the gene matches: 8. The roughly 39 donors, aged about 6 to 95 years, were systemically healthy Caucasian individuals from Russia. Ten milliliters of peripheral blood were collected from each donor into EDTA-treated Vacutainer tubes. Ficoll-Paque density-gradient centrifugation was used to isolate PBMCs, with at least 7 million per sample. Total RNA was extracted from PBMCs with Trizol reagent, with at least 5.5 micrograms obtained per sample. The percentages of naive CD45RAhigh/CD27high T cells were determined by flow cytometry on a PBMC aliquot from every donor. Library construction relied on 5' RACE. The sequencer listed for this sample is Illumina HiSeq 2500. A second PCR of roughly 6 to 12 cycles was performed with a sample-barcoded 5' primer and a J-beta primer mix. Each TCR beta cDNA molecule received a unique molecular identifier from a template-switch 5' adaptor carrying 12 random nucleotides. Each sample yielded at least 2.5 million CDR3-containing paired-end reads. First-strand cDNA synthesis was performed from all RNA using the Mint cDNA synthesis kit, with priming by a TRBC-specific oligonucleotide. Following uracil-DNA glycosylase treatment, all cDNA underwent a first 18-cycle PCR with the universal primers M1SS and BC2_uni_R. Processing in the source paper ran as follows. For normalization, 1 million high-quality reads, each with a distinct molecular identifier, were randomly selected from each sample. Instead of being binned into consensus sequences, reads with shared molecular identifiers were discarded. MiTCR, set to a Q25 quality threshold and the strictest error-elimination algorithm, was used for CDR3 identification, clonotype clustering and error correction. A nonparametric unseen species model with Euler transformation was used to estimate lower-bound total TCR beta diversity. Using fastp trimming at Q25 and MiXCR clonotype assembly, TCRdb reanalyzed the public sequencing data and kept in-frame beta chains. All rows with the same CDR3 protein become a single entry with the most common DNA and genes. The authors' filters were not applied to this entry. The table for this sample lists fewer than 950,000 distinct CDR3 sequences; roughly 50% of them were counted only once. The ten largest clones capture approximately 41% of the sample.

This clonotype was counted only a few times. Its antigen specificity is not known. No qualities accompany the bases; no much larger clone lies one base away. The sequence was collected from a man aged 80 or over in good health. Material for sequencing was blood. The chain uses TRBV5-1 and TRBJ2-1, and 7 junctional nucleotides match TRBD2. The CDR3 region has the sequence CASSLAGGGPYEQFF. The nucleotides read TGCGCCAGCAGCTTGGCGGGGGGAGGGCCCTATGAGCAGTTCTTC.